This T cell receptor (beta chain) was sequenced for a study of T-cell reconstitution after alpha-beta-depleted transplantation in children. CDR1 and CDR2 (germline): MNHNY, SVGAGI (reference sequence). The CDR3 totals 13 residues. Trimming removed 8 bases from V and 4 bases from J; junction bases left unmatched: 6. During its preparation, the TCRbeta library received unique molecular identifiers. TCRdb itself ran the PCR reads through MiXCR, one entry per CDR3 protein. This sample has around 400,000 distinct CDR3 sequences; under 13% occur once, and the top ten carry 4.5% to 6%. The TCR originated in a human donor who donated a stem cell graft to a child with acute myeloid leukemia. The material sequenced was PBMCs from the stem cell graft donor, taken from the stem cell graft. J is TRBJ2-5 and V is TRBV6-6; 8 bases are a match to TRBD2. As DNA, the CDR3 is TGTGCCAGCTTAGTCGCGGGGGGAGAGACCCAGTACTTC. Translating it yields CASLVAGGETQYF.